Listed below are T cell receptor beta chains from one sample, sequenced in a study of blood T cell repertoires in COVID-19. Profiling relied on immunoSEQ multiplex PCR, and the TCRdb table lists in-frame clones only, not all of them. Of 150,000 to 160,000 clones listed, approximately 82% are singletons. Sequencing was done on a sample of peripheral blood. These receptors were collected from a woman aged 45-65 years with acute or convalescent COVID-19. Each CDR3 is given with its conserved first and last residue. D genes are given only for firm matches. Size values are once, few and many counts, or a class for expanded clones, and some rows have none.

TRBD1	TRBJ1-3	15	TRBV6-5	few	TGTGCCAGCAGTTACTCCCCCGGACAGGGAGACACCATATATTTT	CASSYSPGQGDTIYF
NA	TRBJ2-1	13	TRBV18	NA	TGTGCCAGCTCACCCCCGACGGGGGAGGAGCAGTTCTTC	CASSPPTGEEQFF
TRBD2	TRBJ2-4	20	TRBV18	NA	TGTGCCAGCTCACCGACCGGACTAGCGGGGGCCTCCGGGACCAAAAACATTCAGTACTTC	CASSPTGLAGASGTKNIQYF
TRBD1	TRBJ1-4	15	TRBV15	NA	TGTGCCACCAGCAGTCCGACAGGGCGGAATGAAAAACTGTTTTTT	CATSSPTGRNEKLFF
NA	TRBJ1-2	16	TRBV3-1/TRBV3-2	few	TGTGCCAGCAGCACTCATGGCAGGGGTCGAGGTTATGGCTACACCTTC	CASSTHGRGRGYGYTF
NA	TRBJ2-3	17	TRBV14	NA	TGTGCCAGCAGCCAAGATTGGAGACGGCCTAGCACAGATACGCAGTATTTT	CASSQDWRRPSTDTQYF
TRBD2	TRBJ2-7	13	TRBV9	NA	TGTGCCAGCAGCGAGGCGGGAGGTACCGAGCAGTACTTC	CASSEAGGTEQYF
NA	TRBJ1-2	15	TRBV6-4	NA	TGTGCCAGCAGTGTTTCCGCGACAGCTAACTATGGCTACACCTTC	CASSVSATANYGYTF
NA	TRBJ2-7	12	TRBV5-5	once	TGTGCCAGCAGGCAGGACAGTTACGAGCAGTACTTC	CASRQDSYEQYF
NA	TRBJ2-5	13	TRBV6-1	NA	TGTGCCAGCAGTGAATACAGTCAAGAGACCCAGTACTTC	CASSEYSQETQYF
NA	TRBJ2-7	11	TRBV6-6	NA	TGTGCCAGCAGTGAAAAGCACGAGCAGTACTTC	CASSEKHEQYF
NA	TRBJ1-6	15	TRBV2	once	TGTGCCAGCAGTCTGGCAGGAATCTCGAATTCACCCCTCCACTTT	CASSLAGISNSPLHF
TRBD1	TRBJ1-1	14	TRBV19	NA	TGTGCCAGTAGTATGACAGGGGCCAACACTGAAGCTTTCTTT	CASSMTGANTEAFF
TRBD1	TRBJ2-7	16	TRBV7-9	NA	TGTGCCAGCAGCCGACACCTCGGGACAGGGCTCTACGAGCAGTACTTC	CASSRHLGTGLYEQYF
TRBD1	TRBJ1-2	14	TRBV2	NA	TGTGCCAGCCGGCCCGGGACAGTTTTCTATGGCTACACCTTC	CASRPGTVFYGYTF
NA	TRBJ1-5	16	TRBV6-6	NA	TGTGCCAGCAGTTACCGTGGAGGGGATAGCAATCAGCCCCAGCATTTT	CASSYRGGDSNQPQHF
TRBD2	TRBJ2-3	14	TRBV5-1	NA	TGCGCCAGCAGCTCGGGGGGTTCAGGGGATACGCAGTATTTT	CASSSGGSGDTQYF
NA	TRBJ1-3	14	TRBV9	NA	TGTGCCAGCAGCGACACAGGGATCGCAAACACCATATATTTT	CASSDTGIANTIYF
TRBD1	TRBJ1-3	13	TRBV6-5	NA	TGTGCCAGCACAGGGGGCGGGGGAAACACCATATATTTT	CASTGGGGNTIYF
TRBD1	TRBJ2-7	14	TRBV5-1	once	TGCGCCAGCAGCGGACAGGGTGGGTCCTACGAGCAGTACTTC	CASSGQGGSYEQYF
TRBD1	TRBJ1-3	13	TRBV29-1	NA	TGCAGCGTCAACAGGGGCTCTGGAAACACCATATATTTT	CSVNRGSGNTIYF
NA	TRBJ1-5	16	TRBV19	NA	TGTGCCACCACAGACCCGGGATCGACTGGCAATCAGCCCCAGCATTTT	CATTDPGSTGNQPQHF
TRBD1	TRBJ1-1	14	TRBV29-1	once	TGCAGCGTTGAGTTATCCGCCGGGACAGGGAAAGCTTTCTTT	CSVELSAGTGKAFF
TRBD1	TRBJ1-1	15	TRBV7-9	NA	TGTGCCAGCAGGGCGCAGGGGGCCGGGGACACTGAAGCTTTCTTT	CASRAQGAGDTEAFF
NA	TRBJ1-1	13	TRBV19	NA	TGTGCCGTTCCAAGGGAGCCGAACACTGAAGCTTTCTTT	CAVPREPNTEAFF
TRBD2	TRBJ2-7	16	TRBV7-3	NA	TGTGCCAGCAGCTTAAACCCAGCGGGGGTTTCCTACGAGCAGTACTTC	CASSLNPAGVSYEQYF
TRBD1	TRBJ2-1	13	TRBV2	NA	TGTGCCAGCAGACTTCAAACAGGGGGCAAACAGTTCTTC	CASRLQTGGKQFF
TRBD1	TRBJ1-2	15	TRBV4-3	once	TGCGCCAGCAGCCCACCGGGACAGGGCCTCTATGGCTACACCTTC	CASSPPGQGLYGYTF
NA	TRBJ2-7	12	TRBV11-1	NA	TGTGCCAGCAGCCGACTATCCTACGAGCAGTACTTC	CASSRLSYEQYF
TRBD1	TRBJ2-4	16	TRBV5-6	NA	TGTGCCAGCAGCCCGATTTCCGGGACAGGAGGCAACATTCAGTACTTC	CASSPISGTGGNIQYF
TRBD1	TRBJ2-7	14	TRBV18	once	TGTGCCAGCTCATCGGGACAGGGGGCCAGCGAGCAGTACTTC	CASSSGQGASEQYF
NA	TRBJ2-7	12	TRBV2	NA	TGTGCCAGCAGGGAGGACCATTACGAGCAGTACTTC	CASREDHYEQYF
NA	TRBJ2-1	12	TRBV5-4	many	TGTGCCAGCAGCTACGGTTATTTTGAGCAGTTCTTC	CASSYGYFEQFF
NA	TRBJ2-7	14	TRBV5-5	NA	TGTGCCAGCAGCTTGGTTTCAGGGTCCTACGAGCAGTACTTC	CASSLVSGSYEQYF
NA	TRBJ2-1	15	TRBV6-2/TRBV6-3	NA	TGTGCCAGCAGTCCCGGGGTAGCGGTATACAATGAGCAGTTCTTC	CASSPGVAVYNEQFF
TRBD1	TRBJ1-2	12	TRBV12-3/TRBV12-4	NA	TGTGCCAGCAGGACACAGGGGGGTGGCTACACCTTC	CASRTQGGGYTF
TRBD2	TRBJ2-7	14	TRBV7-2	NA	TGTGCCAGCAGCGGAGTGGGGAGGGGAAGGGAGCAGTACTTC	CASSGVGRGREQYF
TRBD2	TRBJ2-7	15	TRBV6-5	NA	TGTGCCAGCACCGGACTAGCGGGAGGGGGCTACGAGCAGTACTTC	CASTGLAGGGYEQYF
TRBD2	TRBJ2-1	14	TRBV6-5	NA	TGTGCCAGCAGTTATAAAAGCGGGATAGAGGAGCAGTTCTTC	CASSYKSGIEEQFF